Below are 9 T cell receptor beta chains sequenced from a single sample in a study of blood T cell repertoires in COVID-19. TCRdb's table, derived via immunoSEQ multiplex PCR, lists solely in-frame clones and lacks some. The sample holds 20,000 to 30,000 clones, 85% to 95% seen once. Sequencing used peripheral blood. The receptors here all came from a woman aged 50 to 65 with active COVID-19.

This chain links TRBV19 with TRBJ1-5; 8 nucleotides line up with TRBD1. V was clipped by 5 bases and J by 4 bases; unmatched bases: 13. The CDR3 is 17 residues long. Germline CDR1 reads LNHDA; CDR2 reads SQIVND (reference sequence). This CDR3 reads CASSFNLGQADNQPQHF. The DNA of the CDR3 is TGTGCCAGTAGTTTCAATCTGGGACAGGCGGATAATCAGCCCCAGCATTTT.

The J gene is TRBJ2-3, the V gene TRBV10-1; 11 positions agree with TRBD2. In germline, CDR1 is WNHNN, CDR2 SYGVQD (reference sequence). Trimming at V came to 0 bases and at J to 2 bases, leaving 4 bases not matched to a gene. The CDR3 length is 17 residues. DNA of the CDR3: TGCGCCAGCAGTGAGTCGAATAGCGGGGGGGTCACAGATACGCAGTATTTT. As protein: CASSESNSGGVTDTQYF.

V is TRBV12-3 or TRBV12-4 and J is TRBJ1-1, with D possibly being TRBD1 (6 bases). Deletions cut 6 bases from V and 3 bases from J, with 11 bases between. The CDR3 covers 13 residues. The CDR3 coding sequence is TGTGCCAGCAGCCAGGGGTGGGACACTGAAGCTTTCTTT. It codes for CASSQGWDTEAFF.

The chain carries TRBV6-4 and TRBJ2-3, with TRBD1 as a possible D gene (5 bases). With 3 bases removed from V and 4 bases from J, the gap between germline ends came to 11 bases. The CDR3 has 14 residues. CDR1 is MRHNA, CDR2 SNTAGT, per germline. CDR3 region: CASSEQATADTQYF. The CDR3 DNA sequence: TGTGCCAGCAGTGAACAGGCGACGGCAGATACGCAGTATTTT.

CDR3 sequence reads: CASRTGGFGGNEQFF. CDR3 nucleotides: TGTGCCAGCAGGACAGGGGGATTCGGGGGCAATGAGCAGTTCTTC. The genes are TRBV5-8 and TRBJ2-1; TRBD1 aligns across 9 bases. The CDR3 covers 15 residues. V lost 5 bases, J lost 6 bases, and 9 bases stayed unmatched. The germline gives CDR1 SGHTS, CDR2 YDEGEE.

CDR3 residues: CSSTLASGNLETQYF. Here the CDR3 DNA reads TGCAGCTCTACCCTGGCTAGCGGGAATCTAGAGACCCAGTACTTC. This sequence joins TRBV29-1 and TRBJ2-5; 9 nucleotides align to TRBD2. Germline assignment: CDR1 SQVTM and CDR2 ANQGSEA. This CDR3 spans 15 amino acids. V lost 8 bases, J lost 4 bases, and 14 bases stayed unmatched.

The chain couples TRBV28 to TRBJ2-1, with TRBD2 matching 8 bases. The J segment lost 5 bases and the V segment lost 5 bases, leaving 5 bases of the junction unmatched. CDR1 MDHEN and CDR2 SYDVKM come from the germline V gene. There are 14 residues in the CDR3. As DNA, the CDR3 is TGTGCCAGCAGTGGGGGACTAGGAAACAATGAGCAGTTCTTC. Protein product: CASSGGLGNNEQFF. The whole variable domain, filled in from reference TRBV28 and TRBJ2-1, reads DVKVTQSSRYLVKRTGEKVFLECVQDMDHENMFWYRQDPGLGLRLIYFSYDVKMKEKGDIPEGYSVSREKKERFSLILESASTNQTSMYLCASSGGLGNNEQFFGPGTRLTVL.

V is TRBV13 and J is TRBJ1-5; 7 nucleotides agree with TRBD1. Germline assignment: CDR1 PRHDT and CDR2 FYEKMQ (reference sequence). With V trimmed by 5 bases and J by 2 bases, 9 bases remained unmatched. The CDR3 loop spans 16 amino acids. The CDR3 DNA reads as TGTGCCAGCAGCCGCCGAAATACAGGGGGCAATCAGCCCCAGCATTTT. Protein: CASSRRNTGGNQPQHF.

The chain joins TRBV10-3 to TRBJ2-1; TRBD1 aligns across 9 bases. The CDR3 is 17 residues long. The trim removed 2 bases at V and 1 base at J, leaving 6 bases unmatched. From germline, CDR1 is ENHRY and CDR2 SYGVKD. CDR3 residues: CAISELQGAHSYNEQFF. CDR3 nucleotide sequence: TGTGCCATCAGTGAGCTACAGGGGGCCCATTCCTACAATGAGCAGTTCTTC.